This T cell receptor beta chain was captured in a study of T cells in women clearing cervical HPV infection (dated by TCRdb to the late 2010s). For context, the study as a whole: The cases were about two dozen women with histologically confirmed HPV16-related CIN3 or worse, and 2 of those women had invasive cancers. Controls were over 20 women whose single incident HPV16 infection cleared within 12 months without precancer or cancer developing. Quality controls consisted of five blinded duplicates per group, for a total of approximately 60 samples made up of some 50 participants and around ten replicates. Median age was about 35 years in cases versus 38 to 45 in controls, and baseline characteristics did not differ significantly. Nested within Costa Rica's Guanacaste HPV Natural History Study, an exploratory proof-of-principle case-control study compared TCR repertoires across cervical HPV16 outcomes. For cases, a median interval of nearly 150 days, with an interquartile range of 90 to 200 days, was observed between lesion detection and blood sampling. In the parent cohort, some 10,000 women aged 18 or older were enrolled in Guanacaste, Costa Rica, during about 1993 to 1994 and were followed for more than 6 years. Since HLA typing was available for only a few women, HLA type could not be ruled out as a confounder. Cases were matched to controls by age within five years and by the year the sample was collected. Case blood was taken at the visit when the lesion was first identified, whereas control blood was taken when infection was no longer detected. The paper's findings and limits, for the study overall: Significantly higher TCR repertoire richness was observed in CIN3+ cases than in controls across sequencing depths, whereas no difference in evenness was found. Lower TRBV6-7 relative abundance was observed in cases than in controls (around 0.1% versus 0.15%; Bonferroni P = 0.0008). Cases were distinguished from controls with an estimated AUC of approximately 0.8 by random forest classifiers combining richness and V gene abundances. Because the number of T cells in each sample was unknown, differences in richness could reflect differing T-cell content rather than repertoire biology. Whether associations preceded infection or resulted from infection could not be shown with the cross-sectional design, and effector/memory subsets and HPV-specific T cells were not isolated.

Every participant had a single incident cervical HPV16 infection, and prevalent HPV16 infections were excluded. Cervical HPV DNA was detected with MY09/MY11 PCR, and genotyping was done with dot-blot hybridization. Roughly 15 mL of heparinized blood were centrifuged, and the buffy coat was aliquoted, frozen at -30°C, then stored at -80°C. Genomic DNA was extracted from buffy coat specimens using QIAGEN kits. The immunoSEQ assay used multiplex PCR to amplify TCR beta CDR3 regions from an average of approximately 1,200 ng of genomic DNA per sample. To correct primer bias, the assay used a complete synthetic TCR repertoire to set an amplification baseline. Amplicons were sequenced on the Illumina platform. Per the original workflow: Sequences were error-corrected by clustering with frequency ratios and a modified nearest-neighbor algorithm, then analyzed in the immunoSEQ Analyzer with IMGT gene definitions. TCR richness and evenness were averaged over 20 rarefaction repeats at each rarefaction depth, excluding samples with fewer sequences than the depth. Wilcoxon rank sum tests with FDR correction were used to compare relative abundances of V, D and J genes between the groups. In the blinded duplicates, the intraclass correlation was about 96% for TCR richness and averaged 76.4% across 66 gene segments. TCRdb carries this immuneACCESS record with in-frame sequences only. Its versions omit some clonotypes, under half of them owing to an unresolved V gene in the studies checked, with the rest unexplained. V, J and clone size derive from that table, while D and trimming were established from the DNA sequence. In this sample's table one finds over 25,000 clones. The top ten hold more than 20% of the sample.

About this clone itself: The clone's antigen remains unknown. The read ends 3 residues shy of where the CDR3 ends; the end is completed using the germline J gene.

CDR1 and CDR2 were assigned from the germline V gene as MNHNS and SASEGT. Compared with germline, V lacks 4 bases and J lacks 1 base; bases without a gene match: 7. The CDR3 covers 16 residues, taking in both the cysteine and the phenylalanine. The 39 bases shown cover part of the CDR3, and their frame starts at base 1. Input material: blood buffy coat. The source is a woman between 18 and 70 years old with a cervical HPV16 infection that either progressed to CIN3+ or cleared (not recorded which). The sequence joins TRBV6-1 to TRBJ2-1, with 7 central nucleotides matching TRBD1. CDR3 sequence: CASSADRLISYNEQFF. The sequenced part of the CDR3 DNA is TGTGCCAGCAGTGCGGACAGGTTAATATCCTACAATGAG.